One sample yielded the 9 T cell receptor beta chains listed below, sequenced in a study of beta chain features in type 1 diabetes (dated by TCRdb to the late 2010s). Library preparation was by the immunoSEQ multiplex PCR assay. The entire amount of isolated RNA was reverse transcribed using the High Capacity cDNA Reverse Transcription Kit, so the sequenced TCRB transcripts were expressed ones. Here the immuneACCESS table is served through TCRdb, limited to in-frame sequences with V and J called. Missing clones are a known gap in these copies; in checked studies unresolved V genes cover under half, and the rest lacks a known reason. This sample has a few hundred thousand clones in its table, and roughly 15% of those were observed once. The leading ten clones occupy approximately 0.019% of the sample. Sequencing was done on a sample of naive CD4+ T cells from blood. The cell subset or site label for this specimen denotes: true naive CD4+ T cells. Receptor source: a woman under 30 in good health.

In its sample, this clone was seen a few times. The rearrangement joins TRBV11-2 to TRBJ2-1; 8 nucleotides match TRBD2. Germline CDR1 reads SGHAT; CDR2 reads FQNNGV. The CDR3 extends over 16 amino acids. The trim removed 8 bases at V and 6 bases at J, leaving 15 bases unmatched. CDR3 nucleotides: TGTGCCAGCCGCGGCGGGAGGCGGATTTTGGTCAATGAGCAGTTCTTC. Protein product: CASRGGRRILVNEQFF.

There are a few counts of this clone. The gene calls are TRBV18 and TRBJ2-3, with 9 nucleotides matching TRBD1. The CDR3 length is 16 residues. CDR1 and CDR2 (germline): KGHSH, LQKENI. V shed 3 bases and J 5 bases; nucleotides not matched to a gene: 9. The CDR3 region is CASSPTNTGGGDTQYF. CDR3 nucleotide sequence: TGTGCCAGCTCACCGACAAACACAGGGGGCGGAGATACGCAGTATTTT.

This rearrangement joins TRBV4-1 to TRBJ2-2; D possibly corresponds to TRBD1 (6 bases). Trimming removed 4 bases from V and 1 base from J, with 10 bases in between. The CDR3 covers 15 residues. Germline V gene lookup returns CDR1 MGHRA and CDR2 YSYEKL. The CDR3 loop reads CASSLGTLNTGELFF. DNA for the CDR3: TGCGCCAGCAGCCTGGGGACACTGAACACCGGGGAGCTGTTTTTT.

This clone has a handful of counts. This chain connects TRBV4-2 to TRBJ2-1, with 12 positions matching TRBD2. The CDR3 loop spans 17 amino acids. Germline-derived CDR1 and CDR2 are LGHNA and YNFKEQ. The junction had 7 bases not matched to a gene; V was cut back by 1 base and J by 6 bases. CDR3 DNA sequence: TGTGCCAGCAGCCAAGGGGCTAGCGGGAGGGGAATCAATGAGCAGTTCTTC. Amino acid sequence: CASSQGASGRGINEQFF.

V and J are TRBV28 and TRBJ1-2, with TRBD1 matching 10 bases. The CDR3 runs 15 residues. Germline lookup yields CDR1 MDHEN and CDR2 SYDVKM. J lost 7 bases, V lost 10 bases, and 15 bases had no gene match. CDR3 loop: CATQETGGGFSGYTF. The CDR3 DNA sequence: TGTGCCACCCAAGAGACAGGGGGCGGGTTCAGTGGCTACACCTTC.

This clone occurred a few times. J is TRBJ2-1 and V is TRBV18; 14 bases map to TRBD2. Trimming cost V 3 bases and J 6 bases; bases outside gene matches: 4. The CDR3 totals 16 residues. Germline CDR1 and CDR2: KGHSH and LQKENI. The CDR3, as DNA: TGTGCCAGCTCACCGGGACTAGCGGGAGTCGGCAATGAGCAGTTCTTC. It is translated as CASSPGLAGVGNEQFF.

This clone was observed a few times. V gene TRBV6-4 combines with J gene TRBJ2-1, with 9 nucleotides matching TRBD2. V trimming: 7 bases; J trimming: 3 bases; junction bases outside the gene matches: 4. CDR1 MRHNA and CDR2 SNTAGT come from the germline V gene. This CDR3 region has 14 residues. DNA of the CDR3: TGTGCCAGCAAGGAGCGGGAGGTCTACAATGAGCAGTTCTTC. This sequence encodes CASKEREVYNEQFF.

The genes are TRBV11-2 and TRBJ2-3, with 11 bases that match TRBD2. The V gene end was trimmed by 2 bases and the J gene end by 5 bases; junction bases not matched to a gene: 6. The CDR3 consists of 16 residues. Germline values: CDR1 SGHAT, CDR2 FQNNGV. CDR3 sequence reads: CASSLSSGRVGDTQYF. The CDR3 nucleotides read TGTGCCAGCAGCTTAAGTAGCGGGAGGGTTGGAGATACGCAGTATTTT.

The chain joins TRBV29-1 to TRBJ1-1; weak D call: TRBD1 (5 bases). Germline V CDR1 and CDR2: SQVTM, ANQGSEA. Trimming took 7 bases from V and 2 from J, leaving 11 bases between them. The CDR3 has 12 amino acids. CDR3 residues: CSGQGFNTEAFF. The CDR3 DNA reads as TGCAGCGGGCAGGGATTTAACACTGAAGCTTTCTTT. Looking up the rest from reference TRBV29-1 and TRBJ1-1 gives the full variable domain: SAVISQKPSRDICQRGTSLTIQCQVDSQVTMMFWYRQQPGQSLTLIATANQGSEATYESGFVIDKFPISRPNLTFSTLTVSNMSPEDSSIYLCSGQGFNTEAFFGQGTRLTVV.